Below, one TCR beta chain is given with its context. The antigen is undetermined. The data were taken from a study of CD4 T cells in relation to SARS-CoV-2 and coronaviruses. About the study: After nine to eleven days of antigen culture, PBMC TCR beta CDR3s were sequenced. Findings and caveats of the study: Crossreactivity was assessed only for spike protein, not other viral proteins.

Germline V lookup: CDR1 LGHDT, CDR2 YNNKEL (reference sequence). The junction had 12 bases not matched to a gene; V was cut back by 6 bases and J by 9 bases. The CDR3 sequence is 15 residues long. The unexposed donors gave CD4+ T cells in about 2011-2018, prior to COVID-19. After about 11 days of culture, CD4+ T cells were isolated. Testing used SARS-CoV-2 S/N and four cold-coronavirus spikes on unexposed-donor CD4+ T cells, cells permitting. Repertoires were generated with immunoSEQ multiplex PCR, while TCRdb's copy carries only in-frame clones and drops some. The sample holds some 21,000 clones, 77% seen once.

This TCR was recovered from a human donor in good health. Sample: CD4+ T cells from PBMCs, cultured in vitro. The genes are TRBV3-1 (or the pseudogene TRBV3-2) and TRBJ2-7, with 12 nucleotides matching TRBD1. In nucleotides, the CDR3 is TGTGCCAGCAGGCGCGAGGGGACAGGGGGCTTACGGCAGTACTTC. Translating gives CASRREGTGGLRQYF.